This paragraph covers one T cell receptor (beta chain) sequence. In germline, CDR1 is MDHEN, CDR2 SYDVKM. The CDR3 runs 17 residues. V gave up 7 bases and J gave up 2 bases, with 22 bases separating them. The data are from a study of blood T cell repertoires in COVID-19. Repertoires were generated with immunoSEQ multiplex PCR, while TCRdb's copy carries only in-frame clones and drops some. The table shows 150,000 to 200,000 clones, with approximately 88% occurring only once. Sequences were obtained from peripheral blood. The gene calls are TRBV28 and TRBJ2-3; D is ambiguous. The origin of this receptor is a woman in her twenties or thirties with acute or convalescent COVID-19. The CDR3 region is CASNNLPQVDSTDTQYF. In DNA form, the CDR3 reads TGTGCCAGCAATAATTTACCCCAAGTAGACTCCACAGATACGCAGTATTTT. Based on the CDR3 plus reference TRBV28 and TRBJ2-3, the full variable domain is DVKVTQSSRYLVKRTGEKVFLECVQDMDHENMFWYRQDPGLGLRLIYFSYDVKMKEKGDIPEGYSVSREKKERFSLILESASTNQTSMYLCASNNLPQVDSTDTQYFGPGTRLTVL.